Sequencing of this TCR beta chain was carried out in a study of cytomegalovirus exposure and HLA in healthy donors. Germline V gives CDR1 MNHEY, CDR2 SMNVEV (reference sequence). V was shortened by 6 bases and J by 0 bases, with 7 bases between the two germline ends. CDR3 size: 13 residues. Repertoires were generated with immunoSEQ multiplex PCR, while TCRdb's copy carries only in-frame clones and drops some. The sample yields 150,000 to 200,000 clones, approximately 86% seen once. The receptor was derived from a man younger than 40 in good health and CMV-seropositive. The chain uses TRBV27 and TRBJ2-3; D gene unclear. The specimen was PBMCs. The CDR3 DNA follows: TGTGCCAGCAGGCCAGGAAGCACAGATACGCAGTATTTT. Translated, it gives CASRPGSTDTQYF.